These T cell receptor beta chains were read from a single sample in a study of cytomegalovirus exposure and HLA in healthy donors. Clones were sequenced by immunoSEQ multiplex PCR, and TCRdb holds only the in-frame ones, with some missing. The sample lists tens of thousands of clones; 86% were seen once. The sequenced material came from PBMCs. The receptor source for this set is a man aged 25-40 years in good health and CMV-seropositive. CDR3s leave out the opening cysteine and the closing phenylalanine or tryptophan.

J: TRBJ2-3
V: TRBV18
CDR3: ASSPQTDTQY

J: TRBJ2-1
V: TRBV19
CDR3: ASSIDGFSEQF

J: TRBJ2-3
V: TRBV2
CDR3: ASILLAGDPDTQY

J: TRBJ1-2
V: TRBV5-1
CDR3: ASSRTGSDGYT

J: TRBJ2-5
V: TRBV15
CDR3: ATSREIGSGQETQY

J: TRBJ2-7
V: TRBV10-2
CDR3: ASSPTETYEQY

J: TRBJ2-1
V: TRBV19
CDR3: ASSIGTGYYNEQF

J: TRBJ1-3
V: TRBV29-1
CDR3: SVQRESGNTIY

J: TRBJ1-2
V: TRBV6-1
CDR3: ASSEAAGGGYGYT

J: TRBJ1-4
V: TRBV28
CDR3: ASSLPPNRGGNEKLF

J: TRBJ2-7
V: TRBV11-2
CDR3: ASSLDPRQGGTYEQY

J: TRBJ2-2
V: TRBV10-1
CDR3: ASSDRTGTGELF

J: TRBJ1-1
V: TRBV28
CDR3: ASREGLQLGDTEAF

J: TRBJ2-7
V: TRBV28
CDR3: ASSFSSGLREQY

J: TRBJ1-1
V: TRBV19
CDR3: ASSSSAEAF

J: TRBJ2-1
V: TRBV13
CDR3: ASSPAGTSSFEQF

J: TRBJ2-1
V: TRBV27
CDR3: ASSQQRDPNDNEQF

J: TRBJ1-3
V: TRBV12-2
CDR3: ASRFESRQERVDTIY

J: TRBJ2-7
V: TRBV6-5
CDR3: ASRRGQGAYEQY

J: TRBJ2-7
V: TRBV28
CDR3: ASSHSGSPNEQY

J: TRBJ2-7
V: TRBV29-1
CDR3: SVLGGAGLSYEQY

J: TRBJ2-3
V: TRBV6-6
CDR3: ASEPRERGVGTQY

J: TRBJ2-7
V: TRBV5-8
CDR3: ASSLGGVHYEQY

J: TRBJ2-1
V: TRBV5-1
CDR3: ASSPPGQEYNEQF

J: TRBJ2-1
V: TRBV29-1
CDR3: SVRTGAYPPGDNEQF

J: TRBJ1-1
V: TRBV18
CDR3: ASSPRGQSTEAF

J: TRBJ2-7
V: TRBV10-3
CDR3: AISESGTDYEQY

J: TRBJ2-3
V: TRBV11-3
CDR3: ASSLVLAGEADTQY

J: TRBJ2-3
V: TRBV5-1
CDR3: ASNTGGKTDTQY

J: TRBJ2-1
V: TRBV19
CDR3: ASSIDLGLSYNEQF